Listed below are T cell receptor beta chains from one sample, sequenced in a study of blood T cell repertoires in COVID-19. Using immunoSEQ multiplex PCR, the repertoire was profiled, and TCRdb retains in-frame clones only, with some absent. The sample holds around 700,000 clones; 90% are singletons and the top ten take under 0.3%. Material: peripheral blood. These receptors all stem from a woman aged 18 to 35 with acute or convalescent COVID-19. Both conserved end residues are part of each CDR3. A D gene is named only where the DNA matches it firmly. Size is stated for part of the rows, as once, few or many counts, or as a class when the clone is expanded.

>TRBV7-9|-|-|TRBJ1-4
CASSLMGAGEKLFF
TGTGCCAGCAGCTTAATGGGGGCCGGTGAAAAACTGTTTTTT
>TRBV7-9|-|-|TRBJ1-1
CASSSSGVPEAFF
TGTGCCAGCAGCTCCTCAGGGGTCCCTGAAGCTTTCTTT
>TRBV19|-|-|TRBJ2-1
CASSMIGSSYNEQFF
TGTGCCAGTAGTATGATCGGGAGCTCCTACAATGAGCAGTTCTTC
>TRBV24-1|TRBD2|-|TRBJ2-7
CATRASGGSYEQYF
TGTGCCACCAGGGCAAGCGGGGGATCCTACGAGCAGTACTTC
>TRBV27|TRBD1|-|TRBJ1-2
CASSFRGQGGGYTF
TGTGCCAGCAGTTTTAGGGGACAGGGGGGAGGCTACACCTTC
>TRBV6-2/TRBV6-3|TRBD1|few|TRBJ1-6
CASSYSGQENSPLHF
TGTGCCAGCAGTTACTCGGGACAGGAGAATTCACCCCTCCACTTT
>TRBV25-1|-|-|TRBJ2-5
CASSTRTVFQETQYF
TGTGCCAGCAGTACCCGGACAGTGTTCCAAGAGACCCAGTACTTC
>TRBV7-9|-|-|TRBJ1-1
CASSSQTGFSTEAFF
TGTGCCAGCAGCTCGCAAACAGGGTTTAGCACTGAAGCTTTCTTT
>TRBV6-2/TRBV6-3|TRBD1|-|TRBJ2-7
CASSYQGVYEQYF
TGTGCCAGCAGCTATCAGGGGGTCTACGAGCAGTACTTC
>TRBV6-2/TRBV6-3|-|-|TRBJ2-7
CASSPGTYEQYF
TGTGCCAGCAGTCCAGGGACCTACGAGCAGTACTTC
>TRBV7-2|TRBD1|-|TRBJ1-5
CASSLLSTGGGNQPQHF
TGTGCCAGCAGCTTATTATCGACAGGGGGAGGCAATCAGCCCCAGCATTTT
>TRBV2|-|-|TRBJ2-1
CASSVSVTNEQFF
TGTGCCAGCAGTGTCTCGGTTACGAATGAGCAGTTCTTC
>TRBV7-2|TRBD2|-|TRBJ2-1
CASTLPGGRNEQFF
TGTGCCAGCACCCTACCGGGGGGGAGGAATGAGCAGTTCTTC
>TRBV6-5|-|-|TRBJ2-7
CASSPPGAYEQYF
TGTGCCAGCAGCCCCCCCGGGGCCTACGAGCAGTACTTC
>TRBV19|-|-|TRBJ2-7
CASSIVARSHEQYF
TGTGCCAGTAGTATAGTTGCACGGAGCCACGAGCAGTACTTC
>TRBV19|-|-|TRBJ1-1
CASSILSLNTEAFF
TGTGCCAGTAGTATCTTATCCCTGAACACTGAAGCTTTCTTT
>TRBV5-6|-|-|TRBJ2-2
CASSSTGTDRGELFF
TGTGCCAGCAGCTCCACCGGGACTGACCGCGGGGAGCTGTTTTTT
>TRBV9|-|-|TRBJ1-1
CASSVRWNTEAFF
TGTGCCAGCAGCGTTCGGTGGAACACTGAAGCTTTCTTT
>TRBV4-3|TRBD2|many|TRBJ2-7
CASSPGLAGETYEQYF
TGCGCCAGCTCCCCGGGACTAGCGGGGGAGACCTACGAGCAGTACTTC
>TRBV7-2|-|-|TRBJ1-1
CASSLVAVNTEAFF
TGTGCCAGCAGCTTAGTCGCGGTAAACACTGAAGCTTTCTTT
>TRBV2|TRBD1|-|TRBJ1-1
CASSWDRLTEAFF
TGTGCCAGCAGTTGGGACAGGCTTACTGAAGCTTTCTTT
>TRBV5-5|TRBD2|-|TRBJ2-1
CASRGLAGTYNEQFF
TGTGCCAGCCGCGGACTAGCGGGTACCTACAATGAGCAGTTCTTC
>TRBV2|-|-|TRBJ1-5
CASSEASGVRNQPQHF
TGTGCCAGCAGTGAAGCCTCGGGGGTTCGCAATCAGCCCCAGCATTTT
>TRBV27|TRBD1|-|TRBJ1-1
CASSLQGTVNTEAFF
TGTGCCAGCAGTTTACAAGGGACAGTGAACACTGAAGCTTTCTTT
>TRBV27|-|-|TRBJ1-6
CATRGGFSYNSPLHF
TGTGCCACCCGGGGGGGGTTCTCCTATAATTCACCCCTCCACTTT
>TRBV5-4|TRBD2|-|TRBJ2-7
CAARTSGGPYEQYF
TGTGCCGCCCGCACTAGCGGGGGGCCCTACGAGCAGTACTTC
>TRBV7-3|-|few|TRBJ1-4
CASIDSNGFDEKLFF
TGTGCCAGCATCGACTCAAACGGGTTTGACGAAAAACTGTTTTTT
>TRBV13|-|-|TRBJ1-6
CASSLGTGNSPLHF
TGTGCCAGCAGCTTAGGGACAGGTAATTCACCCCTCCACTTT
>TRBV7-2|TRBD1|-|TRBJ2-7
CASSLEDRPSSYEQYF
TGTGCCAGCAGCTTAGAGGACAGGCCGAGCTCCTACGAGCAGTACTTC
>TRBV19|TRBD2|-|TRBJ2-1
CASTQPGLDYNEQFF
TGTGCCAGTACCCAACCGGGACTAGATTACAATGAGCAGTTCTTC
>TRBV7-6|-|-|TRBJ2-1
CASSLASRVLGEQFF
TGTGCCAGCAGCTTAGCGTCTAGGGTACTAGGTGAGCAGTTCTTC